The 17 T cell receptor beta chains listed next were all sequenced from one sample in a study of OX40 agonist ivuxolimab in advanced cancers. Here immunoSEQ multiplex PCR was the method, and the copy in TCRdb shows in-frame clones only, minus some. The sample comprises fewer than 90,000 clones, over 75% of which are singletons, and roughly 3.1% rests with the top ten. Sequenced here: CD4+ or CD8+ T cells sorted from blood, sampled in a trial of the OX40 agonist ivuxolimab. The receptors shown here come from an adult with an advanced solid tumor such as melanoma, head and neck, liver or kidney cancer.

This clone was detected once. The chain is built from TRBV10-3 and TRBJ2-5, with 8 positions matching TRBD1. The V gene end was trimmed by 2 bases and the J gene end by 5 bases; junction bases not matched to a gene: 10. Germline CDR1 ENHRY, CDR2 SYGVKD. This CDR3 is 16 amino acids long. The CDR3: CAISESFRGREETQYF. CDR3 bases: TGTGCCATCAGTGAGAGTTTCAGGGGGCGAGAGGAGACCCAGTACTTC.

V gene TRBV7-2 combines with J gene TRBJ1-5, with 7 bases identical to TRBD1. CDR1 SGHTA and CDR2 FQGNSA come from the germline V gene. After removal of 4 bases from V and 4 bases from J, the junction contained 7 bases not matched to a gene. This CDR3 spans 15 amino acids. CDR3: CASSSQGDKNQPQHF. The DNA for the CDR3 is TGTGCCAGCAGCTCCCAGGGGGATAAAAATCAGCCCCAGCATTTT.

The J gene is TRBJ2-3, the V gene TRBV10-3; D call uncertain. The germline V and J ends were trimmed by 2 bases and 0 bases, with 12 bases remaining between them. Per germline, CDR1 ENHRY and CDR2 SYGVKD. This CDR3 has 16 amino acids. CDR3 amino acids: CAISEMGLLSTDTQYF. CDR3 in DNA: TGTGCCATCAGTGAGATGGGCCTTTTAAGCACAGATACGCAGTATTTT.

This chain connects TRBV29-1 to TRBJ2-7; D is possibly TRBD2 (5 bases). Trimming left V 4 bases short and J 2 bases short, with 15 bases between. CDR3 length: 14 residues. CDR1 and CDR2 from the germline V gene are SQVTM and ANQGSEA. This CDR3 reads CSVGRDQGPYEQYF. CDR3 nucleotide sequence: TGCAGCGTTGGTCGGGATCAAGGGCCCTACGAGCAGTACTTC.

The V gene is TRBV6-4, the J gene TRBJ2-2, with a possible D match to TRBD1 (6 bases). Trimming shortened V by 6 bases and J by 3 bases, and 11 bases separated the two germline ends. Germline V gene sequence: CDR1 MRHNA, CDR2 SNTAGT. The CDR3 contains 14 residues. CDR3 in amino acids: CASRAQGDTGELFF. CDR3 nucleotide sequence: TGTGCCAGCAGGGCACAGGGCGACACCGGGGAGCTGTTTTTT.

CDR3 sequence reads: CAISPTHIIDRANVLTF. The DNA of the CDR3 is TGTGCCATCAGTCCAACCCATATTATTGATAGGGCCAACGTCCTGACTTTC. This rearrangement joins TRBV10-3 to TRBJ2-6; D uncertain. The CDR3 sequence is 17 residues long. The ends were cut back, 5 bases at V and 5 bases at J, with 19 bases in the middle. Germline lookup yields CDR1 ENHRY and CDR2 SYGVKD.

This clone has only one observation. V is TRBV9 and J is TRBJ1-2, with a tentative D call TRBD1 (5 bases). Trimming removed 3 bases from V and 3 bases from J, with 12 bases in between. This CDR3 contains 14 residues. Germline-derived CDR1 and CDR2 are SGDLS and YYNGEE. The CDR3 DNA follows: TGTGCCAGCAGCGAGAAGGGGTGGGACTATGGCTACACCTTC. Its protein product is CASSEKGWDYGYTF.

The chain carries TRBV12-5 and TRBJ2-5; D is uncertain. The CDR3 loop spans 14 amino acids. Between the trimmed V and J ends, which lost 1 base and 7 bases, there was a span of 13 bases. Germline V gene sequence: CDR1 LGHNT, CDR2 FRNRAP. The CDR3 region is CASGLGPPRGTQYF. The CDR3 DNA reads TGTGCTAGTGGTTTGGGGCCCCCACGCGGGACCCAGTACTTC.

The chain links TRBV6-1 to TRBJ1-1; D gene unclear. CDR1 MNHNS and CDR2 SASEGT come from the germline V gene. CDR3 length: 13 residues. V was cut by 7 bases and J by 0 bases, with 9 bases left in between. The CDR3 DNA reads as TGTGCCAGCACCCAGCCGATGAACACTGAAGCTTTCTTT. Residues: CASTQPMNTEAFF.

V is TRBV18 and J is TRBJ2-3; TRBD2 might be the D (6 bases). CDR1 and CDR2 from the germline V gene are KGHSH and LQKENI. The V end was cut by 3 bases, the J end by 2 bases, with 9 bases between. This CDR3 comprises 14 residues. The CDR3 protein is CASSPGDFTDTQYF. The CDR3 nucleotides are TGTGCCAGCTCACCTGGGGACTTCACAGATACGCAGTATTTT.

There are a few counts of this clone. The chain employs TRBV4-1 and TRBJ2-7; D unresolved. Germline V lookup: CDR1 MGHRA, CDR2 YSYEKL. V gave up 0 bases and J gave up 0 bases, with 9 bases separating them. The CDR3 contains 15 residues. CDR3 DNA sequence: TGCGCCAGCAGCCAAGAATGGCACGGCTCCTACGAGCAGTACTTC. Its protein is CASSQEWHGSYEQYF.

The rearrangement uses TRBV18 and TRBJ2-5; 7 bases are a match to TRBD2. The germline gives CDR1 KGHSH, CDR2 LQKENI. The CDR3 covers 14 residues. The V segment lost 3 bases and the J segment 5 bases; nucleotides outside the gene matches: 6. The DNA for the CDR3 is TGTGCCAGCTCACCGGGACTACTAAGCGAGACCCAGTACTTC. Translation: CASSPGLLSETQYF.

The chain carries TRBV7-6 and TRBJ2-1; 14 bases are shared with TRBD2. Losses at the gene ends were 5 bases for V and 7 bases for J; bases not matched to a gene: 4. The CDR3 is made up of 15 amino acids. Germline loops: CDR1 SGHVS, CDR2 FNYEAQ. CDR3 coding DNA: TGTGCCAGCAGCCGGGGACTAGCGGGAGAGAATGAGCAGTTCTTC. This gives the protein CASSRGLAGENEQFF.

The rearrangement links TRBV19 to TRBJ2-2, with D possibly TRBD2 on 6 matching bases. The CDR3 is 16 residues long. Germline values: CDR1 LNHDA, CDR2 SQIVND (reference sequence). Trimming took 0 bases from V and 4 from J, leaving 12 bases between them. The CDR3 is CASSIDPPSVTGELFF. CDR3 bases: TGTGCCAGTAGTATAGATCCTCCTAGCGTCACCGGGGAGCTGTTTTTT.

V usage is TRBV9 and J usage is TRBJ2-6, with 15 bases that match TRBD2. V lost 4 bases to trimming and J lost 3 bases; unmatched junction nucleotides: 17. The length of the CDR3 is 22 residues. The V gene's germline CDR1 is SGDLS and CDR2 YYNGEE. The CDR3: CASSSTWGTGTSGRYGANVLTF. CDR3 DNA: TGTGCCAGCAGCTCTACGTGGGGAACCGGGACTAGCGGGAGGTATGGGGCCAACGTCCTGACTTTC.

The genes are TRBV10-3 and TRBJ2-5; 14 bases align to TRBD2. The trim removed 10 bases at V and 6 bases at J, leaving 7 bases unmatched. CDR1 is ENHRY, CDR2 SYGVKD, per germline. The CDR3 contains 14 residues. As DNA, the CDR3 is TGTGCCACCAGACTAGCGGGGGGGCCACAGACCCAGTACTTC. As protein: CATRLAGGPQTQYF.

The CDR3 protein is CASSHPKKLAGSTGELFF. The CDR3 region has the DNA TGCGCCAGCAGCCACCCCAAGAAACTAGCGGGATCCACCGGGGAGCTGTTTTTT. This chain joins TRBV5-1 and TRBJ2-2; 10 positions agree with TRBD2. Trimming took 4 bases from V and 4 from J; bases not matched to a gene: 13. The CDR3 consists of 18 residues. Germline CDR1 SGHRS, CDR2 YFSETQ. Supplemented by reference TRBV5-1 and TRBJ2-2, the full variable domain reads KAGVTQTPRYLIKTRGQQVTLSCSPISGHRSVSWYQQTPGQGLQFLFEYFSETQRNKGNFPGRFSGRQFSNSRSEMNVSTLELGDSALYLCASSHPKKLAGSTGELFFGEGSRLTVL.